The T cell receptor beta chain described here comes from a study of blood T cells in healthy people across ages. In germline, CDR1 is SGHTA, CDR2 FQGNSA. V lost 5 bases to trimming and J lost 0 bases, with 4 bases between them. The CDR3 totals 12 residues. There are a few counts of this clonotype. The antigen is not known. Findings of the study overall: Per-million-T-cell TCR beta diversity fell roughly linearly with age.

Sample-barcoded 5' priming and a J-beta primer mix drove a second PCR of about 6 to 12 cycles. TCRdb reanalysed the 5' RACE reads using MiXCR and keeps one entry per CDR3 protein. The sample records around 820,000 distinct CDR3 sequences, around 25% being singletons. The sample was also linked to a second study, of T cells of mothers and their children. From that report: With unrelated pairs as the comparison, related mother-child pairs had a slightly higher overlap that was not significant. T cell clones that were persistent and microchimeric went undetected.

This chain uses TRBV7-2 with TRBJ2-5; D remains unclear. The clonotype comes from a boy aged 5-17 years in good health. The sequenced sample consisted of blood. The CDR3 is CASSGHQETQYF. CDR3 in DNA: TGTGCCAGCAGCGGGCACCAAGAGACCCAGTACTTC.